The rows below give T cell receptor beta chains drawn from one sample of a study of response to subunit inactivated influenza vaccine. TCRdb called the RT-PCR reads again in MiXCR, with one record for every CDR3 protein. Here the sample spans hundreds of thousands of distinct CDR3 sequences, roughly 22% being singletons. The sequencing here drew on PBMCs from blood, taken approximately 20 months after vaccination. The receptors derive from a man between 50 and 69 years old who received an inactivated influenza vaccine. The CDR3 runs from the conserved cysteine through the conserved F or W. A D gene is named only where the DNA matches it firmly. Clone size, where shown, is once, few, many, or a class for clones that have expanded.

d_gene	v_gene	j_gene	abundance	CDR3nt	CDR3aa
TRBD2	TRBV15	TRBJ2-3	few	TGTGCCACCAGCAGAGGGACGACTAGCGGGGCCACAGATACGCAGTATTTT	CATSRGTTSGATDTQYF
-	TRBV11-2	TRBJ2-3	-	TGTGCCAGCAGCTTTAAGGGCTCAGATACGCAGTATTTT	CASSFKGSDTQYF
-	TRBV12-3/TRBV12-4	TRBJ1-6	few	TGTGCCAGCCGACGCGCGGGCTCCTATAATTCACCCCTCCACTTT	CASRRAGSYNSPLHF
TRBD1	TRBV5-1	TRBJ2-7	-	TGCGCCAGCATTTTCCTGGGACAGGGCTACGAGCAGTACTTC	CASIFLGQGYEQYF
-	TRBV28	TRBJ1-6	-	TGTGCCAGCAGACCCGGACGGACAAGGGACTCACCCCTCCACTTT	CASRPGRTRDSPLHF
TRBD1	TRBV12-3/TRBV12-4	TRBJ1-4	many	TGTGCCAGCAGCCCGGGGGACAGGGATGGGGAAAAACTGTTTTTT	CASSPGDRDGEKLFF
TRBD2	TRBV5-1	TRBJ2-5	few	TGCGCCAGCAGCCGGAGCCCTAGCGGGGGCCAAGAGACCCAGTACTTC	CASSRSPSGGQETQYF
-	TRBV7-9	TRBJ2-5	few	TGTGCCAGCGAGACGGAAAACCAAGAGACCCAGTACTTC	CASETENQETQYF
-	TRBV6-5	TRBJ2-7	-	TGTGCCAGCAGTTACTCGTGGGTAGCGGAGCAGTACTTC	CASSYSWVAEQYF
-	TRBV12-3/TRBV12-4	TRBJ2-3	-	TGTGCCAGCGGGGGGAACACAGATACGCAGTATTTT	CASGGNTDTQYF
TRBD1	TRBV3-1	TRBJ1-3	many	TGTGCCAGCAGCCCGACAGGGGGAAACACCATATATTTT	CASSPTGGNTIYF
-	TRBV7-2	TRBJ1-1	many	TGTGCCAGCAGCTTAGTAGGACTCACTGAAGCTTTCTTT	CASSLVGLTEAFF
-	TRBV6-5	TRBJ1-4	many	TGTGCCAGCAGTTCCGAGGGGGTTGGAGGTGAAAAACTGTTTTTT	CASSSEGVGGEKLFF
-	TRBV6-2/TRBV6-3	TRBJ1-2	few	TGTGCCAGCAGTTACTCGAGAACCAACAGGGCCCAGTGGCAAGGGAATGGCTACACCTTC	CASSYSRTNRAQWQGNGYTF
-	TRBV6-2/TRBV6-3	TRBJ1-5	-	TGTGCCAGCAGTTATGCCAGGGGAGATTATAGCAATCAGCCCCAGCATTTT	CASSYARGDYSNQPQHF
TRBD1	TRBV6-1	TRBJ1-6	-	TGTGCCGGGGGACAGGAACCGGGTTCACCCCTCCACTTT	CAGGQEPGSPLHF
-	TRBV4-2	TRBJ2-3	-	TGTGCCAGCAGCCCGAATAAGGGTGCAGATACGCAGTATTTT	CASSPNKGADTQYF
TRBD1	TRBV28	TRBJ1-2	few	TGTGCCAGCAGTTTCCTAACAGGGGGCCTCCATGGCTACACCTTC	CASSFLTGGLHGYTF
TRBD1	TRBV7-9	TRBJ1-1	-	TGTGCCAGTGGGACAGGGAGAGCGGGGACTGAAGCTTTCTTT	CASGTGRAGTEAFF
-	TRBV29-1	TRBJ1-1	many	TGCAGCGTTGGTAGGGGGGACACTGAAGCTTTCTTT	CSVGRGDTEAFF
-	TRBV12-3/TRBV12-4	TRBJ2-7	-	TGTGCCAGCAGTCCAGACTACGAGCAGTACTTC	CASSPDYEQYF
TRBD1	TRBV2	TRBJ2-5	-	TGTGCCAGCGGGACAGGGAAAGAGACCCAGTACTTC	CASGTGKETQYF
TRBD1	TRBV7-9	TRBJ2-1	-	TGTGCCAGCAGCCAGGACAGGGGGATATACAATGAGCAGTTCTTC	CASSQDRGIYNEQFF
-	TRBV11-2	TRBJ1-4	many	TGTGCCAGCAGCTTAGATTTAAATAATGAAAAACTGTTTTTT	CASSLDLNNEKLFF
TRBD1	TRBV7-2	TRBJ1-5	many	TGTGCCAGCAGCTTTACAGGGGGGGCCAATCAGCCCCAGCATTTT	CASSFTGGANQPQHF
TRBD1	TRBV3-1	TRBJ1-6	-	TGTGCCAGCAGCCAAGGACAGGGGGTTTGGAATTCACCCCTCCACTTT	CASSQGQGVWNSPLHF